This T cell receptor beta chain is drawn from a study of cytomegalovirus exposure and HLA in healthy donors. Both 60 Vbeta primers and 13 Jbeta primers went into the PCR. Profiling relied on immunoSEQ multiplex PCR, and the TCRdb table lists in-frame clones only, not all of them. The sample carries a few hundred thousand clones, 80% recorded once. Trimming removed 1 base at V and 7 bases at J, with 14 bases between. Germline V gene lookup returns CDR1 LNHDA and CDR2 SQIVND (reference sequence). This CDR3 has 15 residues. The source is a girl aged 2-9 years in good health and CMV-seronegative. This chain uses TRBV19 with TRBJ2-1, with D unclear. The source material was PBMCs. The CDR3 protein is CASSIGAPVANEQFF. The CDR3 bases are TGTGCCAGTAGTATAGGGGCTCCCGTCGCTAATGAGCAGTTCTTC. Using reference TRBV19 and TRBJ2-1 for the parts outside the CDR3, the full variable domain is DGGITQSPKYLFRKEGQNVTLSCEQNLNHDAMYWYRQDPGQGLRLIYYSQIVNDFQKGDIAEGYSVSREKKESFPLTVTSAQKNPTAFYLCASSIGAPVANEQFFGPGTRLTVL.